Listed here are 10 T cell receptor beta chains from one sample, sequenced in a study of cytomegalovirus exposure and HLA in healthy donors. With 60 Vbeta and 13 Jbeta primers, the PCR was carried out. Using immunoSEQ multiplex PCR, the repertoire was profiled, and TCRdb retains in-frame clones only, with some absent. The sample has over 150,000 clones, 60% to 75% seen once; the top ten hold approximately 2.8%. The sample consisted of PBMCs. All receptors derive from a man aged 18 to 30 in good health and CMV-seronegative.

The chain employs TRBV6-5 and TRBJ1-6, with 7 bases matching TRBD1. Trimming took 2 bases from V and 9 from J; bases not matched to a gene: 10. Germline values: CDR1 MNHEY, CDR2 SVGAGI. The CDR3 is made up of 16 amino acids. CDR3: CASSYAVYRGSSPLHF. The CDR3, as DNA: TGTGCCAGCAGTTACGCCGTCTACAGGGGTAGTTCACCCCTCCACTTT.

To note about this clone: The same CDR3 also results from other DNA sequences found in this sample. The rearrangement joins TRBV5-1 to TRBJ1-2, with 8 bases lining up with TRBD1. J lost 4 bases, V lost 4 bases, and 9 bases had no gene match. The germline V gene has CDR1 SGHRS and CDR2 YFSETQ. This CDR3 has 15 amino acids. This chain's CDR3 is CASSPTGTGTYGYTF. The CDR3 DNA reads as TGCGCCAGCAGCCCTACCGGGACAGGAACCTATGGCTACACCTTC.

This chain links TRBV11-2 with TRBJ1-1; 8 nucleotides match TRBD1. The J segment lost 11 bases and the V segment lost 4 bases, leaving 9 bases of the junction unmatched. CDR3 size: 13 residues. Germline CDR1 SGHAT, CDR2 FQNNGV. CDR3 nucleotide sequence: TGTGCCAGCAGCTCCCCCCAGGGGGCATCGGCTTTCTTT. Protein sequence: CASSSPQGASAFF.

This chain links TRBV6-5 with TRBJ1-1, with a tentative D call TRBD1 (6 bases). The germline gives CDR1 MNHEY, CDR2 SVGAGI. The CDR3 is 14 amino acids. V dropped 5 bases and J dropped 6 bases, with 16 bases sitting between them. CDR3 sequence reads: CASSLRGGDPEAFF. CDR3 nucleotides: TGTGCCAGCAGTCTCCGAGGGGGGGACCCTGAAGCTTTCTTT.

V gene TRBV10-3 combines with J gene TRBJ2-7; a possible D gene is TRBD2 (7 bases). Germline CDR1 reads ENHRY; CDR2 reads SYGVKD. The V gene lost 2 bases and the J gene lost 7 bases, with 15 bases spanning the gap. This CDR3 region has 14 residues. The CDR3, as DNA: TGTGCCATCAGTGAGGCACCGAGGGGGGGGGAGCAGTACTTC. Its translation is CAISEAPRGGEQYF.

The chain links TRBV5-1 to TRBJ2-5, with TRBD2 matching 13 bases. Germline V CDR1 and CDR2: SGHRS, YFSETQ. CDR3 size: 15 residues. V was clipped by 6 bases and J by 2 bases; unmatched bases: 4. The CDR3 loop is CASTWTSGGQETQYF. As DNA, the CDR3 is TGCGCCAGCACCTGGACTAGCGGGGGTCAAGAGACCCAGTACTTC.

The V call is TRBV7-9, the J call TRBJ1-2; the D gene is possibly TRBD1 (6 bases). V lost 1 base and J lost 4, with 13 bases in between. This CDR3 region has 15 residues. CDR1 is SEHNR, CDR2 FQNEAQ, per germline (reference sequence). The CDR3 is CASSLVGAGVYGYTF. The CDR3 nucleotides read TGTGCCAGCAGCTTAGTAGGGGCAGGGGTCTATGGCTACACCTTC.

The chain couples TRBV30 to TRBJ2-7; possibly TRBD1 for D (5 bases). The CDR3 is made up of 14 amino acids. CDR1 GTSNPN and CDR2 SVGIG come from the germline V gene (reference sequence). V was shortened by 7 bases and J by 1 base, with 17 bases between the two germline ends. The CDR3 here is CAFADTLVSYEQYF. The CDR3 DNA follows: TGTGCCTTCGCGGACACCCTGGTGTCCTACGAGCAGTACTTC.

This rearrangement joins TRBV7-8 to TRBJ1-1; 9 nucleotides match TRBD1. The V gene's germline CDR1 is SGHVS and CDR2 FQNEAQ. The CDR3 loop spans 15 amino acids. V shed 3 bases and J 10 bases; nucleotides not matched to a gene: 12. The CDR3 loop is CASSFLGLGQGAAFF. CDR3 in DNA: TGTGCCAGCAGCTTTTTAGGCTTGGGACAGGGTGCAGCTTTCTTT. The variable domain in full, with the rest retrieved from reference TRBV7-8 and TRBJ1-1, is GAGVSQSPRYKVAKRGQDVALRCDPISGHVSLFWYQQALGQGPEFLTYFQNEAQLDKSGLPSDRFFAERPEGSVSTLKIQRTQQEDSAVYLCASSFLGLGQGAAFFGQGTRLTVV.

Points on this clone: One end of the junction does not line up with germline, which may come from a read error. The chain combines TRBV7-8 with TRBJ1-3; TRBD1 agrees at 7 bases. CDR3 length equals 18 residues. Germline V CDR1 and CDR2: SGHVS, FQNEAQ. CDR3 DNA: TGTGCCAGCAGCCCTAGACAGGGTATAACCCTCTCTGGAAACGCCATATATTTT. It yields the protein CASSPRQGITLSGNAIYF. Filled out from reference TRBV7-8 and TRBJ1-3, the complete variable domain reads GAGVSQSPRYKVAKRGQDVALRCDPISGHVSLFWYQQALGQGPEFLTYFQNEAQLDKSGLPSDRFFAERPEGSVSTLKIQRTQQEDSAVYLCASSPRQGITLSGNAIYFGEGSWLTVV.